One sample yielded the 25 T cell receptor beta chains listed below, sequenced in a study of blood T cell repertoires in COVID-19. Assay: immunoSEQ multiplex PCR; the TCRdb copy retains only in-frame clones and omits some. The sample lists approximately 250,000 clones; about nine tenths were seen once. The sequencing sample was made of peripheral blood. Every receptor here comes from a woman aged 55-75 years who had recovered from COVID-19.

The genes are TRBV6-2 or TRBV6-3 and TRBJ2-2, with 10 positions matching TRBD1. The CDR3 is 16 amino acids. Germline CDR1 is MNHEY and CDR2 is SVGEGT. With 5 bases clipped from V and 5 bases from J, the junction kept 8 bases outside the gene matches. The chain's CDR3 is CASSTGQGFITGELFF. CDR3 in DNA: TGTGCCAGCAGTACGGGACAGGGGTTTATAACCGGGGAGCTGTTTTTT.

This sequence joins TRBV5-1 and TRBJ1-2; 7 bases are a match to TRBD1. This CDR3 has 14 residues. Germline V lookup: CDR1 SGHRS, CDR2 YFSETQ. Trimming removed 5 bases from V and 4 bases from J; junction bases left unmatched: 8. CDR3 sequence (DNA): TGCGCCAGCAGTTCCTCCAGGGGGGTCTATGGCTACACCTTC. It codes for CASSSSRGVYGYTF.

This chain connects TRBV27 to TRBJ2-2, with 7 nucleotides matching TRBD2. The CDR3 totals 14 residues. Germline CDR1 MNHEY, CDR2 SMNVEV (reference sequence). V was pared by 6 bases and J by 1 base, with 2 bases of the junction left unmatched. CDR3 in amino acids: CASRLAVNTGELFF. The CDR3 DNA follows: TGTGCCAGCAGGCTAGCGGTGAACACCGGGGAGCTGTTTTTT.

The rearrangement uses TRBV7-2 and TRBJ1-5, with a tentative D call TRBD1 (5 bases). Germline V CDR1 and CDR2: SGHTA, FQGNSA. The CDR3 sequence is 14 residues long. V was trimmed by 5 bases and J by 7 bases, leaving 15 bases between them. The CDR3 is CASSRQAAGQPQHF. For the CDR3, the DNA is TGTGCCAGCAGCCGGCAGGCCGCAGGGCAGCCCCAGCATTTT.

The J gene is TRBJ2-7, the V gene TRBV10-3; D is unresolved. This CDR3 contains 14 residues. Looked up from germline, CDR1 is ENHRY and CDR2 is SYGVKD. V was clipped by 8 bases and J by 0 bases, with 14 bases between them. The CDR3 loop reads CAIPALQDSYEQYF. As DNA, the CDR3 is TGTGCCATCCCTGCCCTCCAGGACTCCTACGAGCAGTACTTC.

V and J are TRBV2 and TRBJ2-5; D is possibly TRBD1 (5 bases). CDR1 is SNHLY and CDR2 is FYNNEI in the germline V gene. V was clipped by 8 bases and J by 2 bases, with 24 bases between them. There are 17 residues in the CDR3. CDR3 nucleotides: TGTGCCAGCGAAAAGAGTCGCAGGGCCACCACTCAAGAGACCCAGTACTTC. Protein: CASEKSRRATTQETQYF.

CDR3 nucleotide sequence: TGCGCCAGCAGCCAAGATCGCGGGGGAAGGGATGGCTACACCTTC. It translates to CASSQDRGGRDGYTF. This chain connects TRBV4-3 to TRBJ1-2, with D possibly matching TRBD1 (5 bases). The V and J ends lost 0 bases and 6 bases respectively, with 14 bases between them. The germline V gene has CDR1 LGHNA and CDR2 YSLEER. The CDR3 consists of 15 residues.

The chain uses TRBV27 and TRBJ2-7, with a tentative D call TRBD2 (7 bases). This CDR3 comprises 15 residues. The germline V and J ends were trimmed by 4 bases and 6 bases, with 19 bases remaining between them. The V gene's germline CDR1 is MNHEY and CDR2 SMNVEV (reference sequence). The CDR3 nucleotides are TGTGCCAGCAGTTCCCCCGCGGCAGGGGAGGGCGAGCAGTACTTC. This encodes CASSSPAAGEGEQYF.

This chain uses TRBV6-5 with TRBJ2-1, with TRBD1 matching over 12 bases. The V segment lost 8 bases and the J segment 9 bases; nucleotides outside the gene matches: 11. There are 15 residues in the CDR3. Germline V gives CDR1 MNHEY, CDR2 SVGAGI. The CDR3 DNA reads TGTGCCAGCTCTCCCCGGGACAGGGGGCATGGTGAGCAGTTCTTC. Its translation: CASSPRDRGHGEQFF.

In its sample, this clone was seen once. J is TRBJ1-5 and V is TRBV5-6; the match to TRBD1 covers 10 bases. Germline V gene lookup returns CDR1 SGHDT and CDR2 YYEEEE. The CDR3 spans 16 residues. V dropped 1 base and J dropped 6; count of bases not matched to a gene: 7. CDR3 sequence reads: CASSLRGQGFGQPQHF. CDR3 nucleotide sequence: TGTGCCAGCAGCTTGAGGGGACAGGGGTTTGGTCAGCCCCAGCATTTT.

The chain links TRBV6-5 to TRBJ2-3; TRBD1 is a possible D gene (5 bases). CDR3 length: 14 residues. Per germline, CDR1 MNHEY and CDR2 SVGAGI. The ends were cut back, 5 bases at V and 6 bases at J, with 15 bases in the middle. CDR3 region: CASSPPGREDTQYF. The CDR3, as DNA: TGTGCCAGCAGTCCCCCAGGGCGTGAGGATACGCAGTATTTT.

V is TRBV24-1 and J is TRBJ2-1; TRBD2 matches 9 bases. V shed 4 bases and J 8 bases; nucleotides not matched to a gene: 8. There are 15 residues in the CDR3. The V gene's germline CDR1 is KGHDR and CDR2 SFDVKD. The CDR3 sequence is CATSEAGGPVHEQFF. The CDR3, as DNA: TGTGCCACCAGTGAGGCGGGGGGGCCAGTCCATGAGCAGTTCTTC.

V gene TRBV9 combines with J gene TRBJ1-1; D gene uncertain. V was trimmed by 5 bases and J by 4 bases, leaving 24 bases between them. The CDR3 sequence is 17 residues long. Per the germline V gene, CDR1 is SGDLS and CDR2 is YYNGEE. The CDR3 protein is CASRPLLRLTSGTEAFF. The CDR3 region has the DNA TGTGCCAGCAGACCCCTCCTAAGGTTAACTTCGGGCACTGAAGCTTTCTTT.

The chain combines TRBV7-2 with TRBJ1-2; D is unresolved. Germline CDR1 reads SGHTA; CDR2 reads FQGNSA. This CDR3 comprises 16 residues. Trimming cost V 5 bases and J 5 bases, with 21 bases left between them. The CDR3 DNA follows: TGTGCCAGCAGCCAGCCCTTTGGACGGACTCAGTATGGCTACACCTTC. This sequence encodes CASSQPFGRTQYGYTF.

This clone was detected a few times. The germline gene is not matched at one end of the junction; a read error may be the cause. This chain links TRBV9 with TRBJ2-7, with TRBD2 as a possible D gene (6 bases). CDR1 is SGDLS, CDR2 YYNGEE, per germline. This CDR3 is built from 14 residues. CDR3 sequence reads: CASSVSTSSSEQYF. The CDR3, as DNA: TGTGCCAGCAGCGTAAGTACTAGCTCCTCCGAGCAGTACTTC.

This clone was seen only a few times. The chain combines TRBV7-3 with TRBJ1-6; D ambiguous. V lost 5 bases to trimming and J lost 0 bases, with 8 bases between them. Per germline, CDR1 SGHTA and CDR2 FQGTGA. This CDR3 is 15 amino acids long. This CDR3 reads CASSLEGSYNSPLHF. The CDR3 DNA follows: TGTGCCAGCAGCCTCGAGGGCTCCTATAATTCACCCCTCCACTTT.

This chain uses TRBV24-1 with TRBJ1-2; D gene uncertain. There are 14 residues in the CDR3. Per the germline V gene, CDR1 is KGHDR and CDR2 is SFDVKD. V was clipped by 3 bases and J by 8 bases, with 15 bases between them. Here the CDR3 reads CATSDNPGIWGYTF. DNA for the CDR3: TGTGCCACCAGTGATAACCCGGGAATCTGGGGCTACACCTTC.

The genes are TRBV19 and TRBJ2-7; 9 positions agree with TRBD2. Trimming at V came to 3 bases and at J to 1 base, leaving 4 bases not matched to a gene. Germline-derived CDR1 and CDR2 are LNHDA and SQIVND (reference sequence). The CDR3 has 15 amino acids. CDR3 residues: CASSIRGGESYEQYF. The CDR3, as DNA: TGTGCCAGTAGTATTCGCGGGGGGGAATCCTACGAGCAGTACTTC.

This chain joins TRBV5-1 and TRBJ2-5; a weak D match, TRBD1 (7 bases). V lost 9 bases and J lost 5, with 14 bases in between. The CDR3 has 12 residues. CDR1 is SGHRS, CDR2 YFSETQ, per germline. CDR3 coding DNA: TGCGCCACAGGGGGGCGTGAGGAGACCCAGTACTTC. Amino acids: CATGGREETQYF.

This sequence joins TRBV7-9 and TRBJ1-6; TRBD1 agrees at 7 bases. The CDR3 runs 14 residues. Germline assignment: CDR1 SEHNR and CDR2 FQNEAQ (reference sequence). With 5 bases clipped from V and 10 bases from J, the junction kept 8 bases outside the gene matches. DNA for the CDR3: TGTGCCAGCAGCCCTCGACAGGGAGACTCACCCCTCCACTTT. Translation gives CASSPRQGDSPLHF.

This rearrangement joins TRBV11-2 to TRBJ1-5; 8 nucleotides agree with TRBD1. V trimming: 5 bases; J trimming: 2 bases; junction bases outside the gene matches: 8. The CDR3 has 16 amino acids. Germline-derived CDR1 and CDR2 are SGHAT and FQNNGV. The CDR3 is CASSPRTGMRNQPQHF. CDR3 bases: TGTGCCAGCAGCCCCCGGACAGGGATGCGCAATCAGCCCCAGCATTTT.

CDR3 in DNA: TGTGCCAGCAGGGTTTCAGGGGGAGCGGAGACCCAGTACTTC. This codes for CASRVSGGAETQYF. V is TRBV6-5 and J is TRBJ2-5, with 7 bases identical to TRBD1. The length of the CDR3 is 14 residues. Trimming removed 6 bases from V and 5 bases from J; junction bases left unmatched: 9. In germline, CDR1 is MNHEY, CDR2 SVGAGI.

The rearrangement links TRBV19 to TRBJ2-7; TRBD1 might be the D (6 bases). The length of the CDR3 is 14 residues. Trimming removed 9 bases at V and 1 base at J, with 16 bases between. Germline loops: CDR1 LNHDA, CDR2 SQIVND (reference sequence). CDR3 protein: CASRERQESYEQYF. The CDR3 nucleotides read TGTGCCAGCAGGGAGAGACAGGAATCCTACGAGCAGTACTTC.

The chain carries TRBV18 and TRBJ2-5, with TRBD2 as a possible D gene (6 bases). This CDR3 region has 15 residues. V was pared by 2 bases and J by 7 bases, with 17 bases between. CDR1 and CDR2 (germline): KGHSH, LQKENI. The CDR3 loop is CASSPNNSPAGTQYF. Written as DNA, the CDR3 is TGTGCCAGCTCACCAAATAACAGCCCAGCGGGGACCCAGTACTTC.

This chain joins TRBV12-3 or TRBV12-4 and TRBJ2-1, with 7 bases that match TRBD1. There are 13 residues in the CDR3. Unmatched junction bases numbered 4, after V lost 5 bases and J lost 6 bases. The CDR3 nucleotides read TGTGCCAGCAGTCCCGGGACAGCCAATGAGCAGTTCTTC. Its translation is CASSPGTANEQFF.